This entry features one T cell receptor (beta chain) sequence. Its cognate antigen is unknown. Time point given: blood 2 weeks post-SBRT. Documented treatment: 15 Gy SBRT to primary tumor, nephrectomy 4 weeks later. These data come from a study of radiation and T cells in renal cell carcinoma. On the study more broadly: Nephrectomy followed 15 Gy stereotactic body radiation by 4 weeks. Broader study findings: No pretreatment tumor biopsies were available for baseline clonotypes. Top tumor clonotypes rose in blood 2 weeks post-radiation, then contracted.

The V gene end was trimmed by 4 bases and the J gene end by 0 bases; junction bases not matched to a gene: 7. The CDR3 extends over 16 amino acids. Germline assignment: CDR1 SQVTM and CDR2 ANQGSEA. Profiling relied on immunoSEQ multiplex PCR, and the TCRdb table lists in-frame clones only, not all of them. Here the sample spans some 130,000 clones, around four fifths being singletons. The rearrangement links TRBV29-1 to TRBJ2-1, with TRBD2 identical over 9 bases. The specimen comprised blood, sampled from a patient whose treatment included radiotherapy and nephrectomy. The TCR sequence derives from a woman in her sixties or seventies with renal cell carcinoma. CDR3 sequence: CSVGGGRAGSYNEQFF. In DNA form, the CDR3 reads TGCAGCGTTGGGGGCGGGAGGGCCGGCTCCTACAATGAGCAGTTCTTC.